A single sample is the source of the 30 T cell receptor beta chains below, sequenced in a study of blood T cell repertoires in COVID-19. Profiling relied on immunoSEQ multiplex PCR, and the TCRdb table lists in-frame clones only, not all of them. The table includes 220,000 or so clones, around nine tenths detected once. The sample taken for sequencing was peripheral blood. The receptors originated from a man aged 55 to 70 who had recovered from COVID-19.

In this sample, this clone turned up once. V usage is TRBV7-2 and J usage is TRBJ1-5; possible D gene TRBD1, 5 bases. CDR3 length equals 15 residues. Germline V gene lookup returns CDR1 SGHTA and CDR2 FQGNSA. Trimming cost V 2 bases and J 4 bases, with 12 bases left between them. CDR3 sequence: CASSLSAGQNQPQHF. In DNA form, the CDR3 reads TGTGCCAGCAGCTTATCGGCAGGGCAAAATCAGCCCCAGCATTTT.

The chain recombines TRBV19 with TRBJ1-4; 10 bases agree with TRBD1. This CDR3 spans 14 amino acids. Germline trimming cut 11 bases from V and 6 bases from J; bases unmatched to any gene: 9. Germline values: CDR1 LNHDA, CDR2 SQIVND (reference sequence). The CDR3 sequence: CAARTGGKDEKLFF. The CDR3, as DNA: TGTGCCGCCCGGACAGGGGGTAAGGATGAAAAACTGTTTTTT.

CDR3 residues: CASSQEAIYGYTF. Written as DNA, the CDR3 is TGTGCCAGCAGCCAAGAGGCAATCTATGGCTACACCTTC. The chain combines TRBV3-1 (or the pseudogene TRBV3-2) with TRBJ1-2, with D unresolved. In germline, CDR1 is LGHDT, CDR2 YNNKEL (reference sequence). This CDR3 region has 13 residues. The ends were cut back, 0 bases at V and 4 bases at J, with 6 bases in the middle.

This chain joins TRBV6-1 and TRBJ1-3; TRBD1 agrees at 7 bases. CDR1 and CDR2 from the germline V gene are MNHNS and SASEGT. This CDR3 has 17 residues. The junction had 9 bases not matched to a gene; V was cut back by 4 bases and J by 0 bases. CDR3: CASSGYRGTSSGNTIYF. The CDR3 DNA reads as TGTGCCAGCAGTGGCTACAGGGGCACATCCTCTGGAAACACCATATATTTT.

This chain connects TRBV5-8 to TRBJ2-2, with TRBD1 matching over 7 bases. Per the germline V gene, CDR1 is SGHTS and CDR2 is YDEGEE. With V trimmed by 5 bases and J by 7 bases, 17 bases remained unmatched. The CDR3 covers 17 residues. The CDR3 bases are TGTGCCAGCAGAATCGACGGAGACAGGGTCAATGGCGGGGAGCTGTTTTTT. Its translation is CASRIDGDRVNGGELFF.

This rearrangement joins TRBV18 to TRBJ1-3; unclear D gene. V was trimmed by 2 bases and J by 8 bases, leaving 25 bases between them. The germline CDR1 and CDR2 sequences are KGHSH and LQKENI. This CDR3 spans 18 amino acids. CDR3 loop: CASSPFLPDSLKPDTIYF. In DNA form, the CDR3 reads TGTGCCAGCTCACCATTCTTACCCGACTCTTTAAAGCCGGACACCATATATTTT.

The chain carries TRBV6-5 and TRBJ2-7; D ambiguous. Per the germline V gene, CDR1 is MNHEY and CDR2 is SVGAGI. The V end was cut by 8 bases, the J end by 3 bases, with 17 bases between. CDR3 length: 14 amino acids. The CDR3 nucleotides read TGTGCCAGCGGAATATCGACACTGATCTACGAGCAGTACTTC. This codes for CASGISTLIYEQYF.

The chain is built from TRBV7-9 and TRBJ2-5; 9 positions match TRBD2. Per germline, CDR1 SEHNR and CDR2 FQNEAQ (reference sequence). The CDR3 totals 15 residues. V was pared by 4 bases and J by 2 bases, with 5 bases of the junction left unmatched. The CDR3 region is CASSSTSGRQETQYF. CDR3 DNA sequence: TGTGCCAGCAGCTCGACTAGCGGACGGCAAGAGACCCAGTACTTC.

This clone has just a few counts. The CDR3 loop reads CASSPMALSGTEAFF. The CDR3 nucleotides read TGTGCCAGCAGCCCCATGGCCCTGTCGGGGACTGAAGCTTTCTTT. This chain uses TRBV7-2 with TRBJ1-1; D is unclear. The V gene lost 5 bases and the J gene lost 5 bases, with 18 bases spanning the gap. CDR3 length: 15 residues. Looked up from germline, CDR1 is SGHTA and CDR2 is FQGNSA.

This clone showed up just once. The chain carries TRBV5-1 and TRBJ2-3; the D gene is possibly TRBD2 (6 bases). Deletions cut 3 bases from V and 6 bases from J, with 14 bases between. Germline V CDR1 and CDR2: SGHRS, YFSETQ. This CDR3 is 14 amino acids long. CDR3 in amino acids: CASSWTGELDTQYF. Written as DNA, the CDR3 is TGCGCCAGCAGCTGGACGGGGGAATTGGATACGCAGTATTTT. The whole variable domain, remainder taken from reference TRBV5-1 and TRBJ2-3, is KAGVTQTPRYLIKTRGQQVTLSCSPISGHRSVSWYQQTPGQGLQFLFEYFSETQRNKGNFPGRFSGRQFSNSRSEMNVSTLELGDSALYLCASSWTGELDTQYFGPGTRLTVL.

The rearrangement joins TRBV4-1 to TRBJ2-1; 9 positions agree with TRBD1. Trimming cost V 5 bases and J 6 bases; bases outside gene matches: 8. Germline CDR1 MGHRA, CDR2 YSYEKL. The length of the CDR3 is 15 residues. In nucleotides, the CDR3 is TGCGCCAGCAGCGCGGGACAGGGTTTTTTCAATGAGCAGTTCTTC. It translates to CASSAGQGFFNEQFF.

In this sample, this clone turned up a few times. V and J are TRBV4-2 and TRBJ1-2; D remains unclear. The germline V and J ends were trimmed by 2 bases and 3 bases, with 10 bases remaining between them. This CDR3 is 14 amino acids long. Germline-derived CDR1 and CDR2 are LGHNA and YNFKEQ. CDR3: CASSQSSGDYGYTF. The CDR3 DNA reads TGTGCCAGCAGCCAATCGAGCGGAGACTATGGCTACACCTTC.

The chain uses TRBV9 and TRBJ2-3; 11 bases are a match to TRBD2. The germline gives CDR1 SGDLS, CDR2 YYNGEE. J was trimmed by 5 bases and V by 3 bases; bases with no gene match: 8. This CDR3 spans 16 amino acids. Here the CDR3 reads CASSASLAGGGDTQYF. Here the CDR3 DNA reads TGTGCCAGCAGCGCCTCTCTAGCGGGGGGAGGAGATACGCAGTATTTT.

The CDR3 is CASRIGLAGGQETQYF. In DNA, the CDR3 is TGTGCCAGCAGGATCGGACTAGCGGGGGGCCAAGAGACCCAGTACTTC. This sequence joins TRBV2 and TRBJ2-5, with 14 bases identical to TRBD2. V was clipped by 6 bases and J by 1 base; unmatched bases: 4. Germline V gene data show CDR1 as SNHLY and CDR2 as FYNNEI. The CDR3 covers 16 residues. Drawing the rest from reference TRBV2 and TRBJ2-5, the complete variable domain is EPEVTQTPSHQVTQMGQEVILRCVPISNHLYFYWYRQILGQKVEFLVSFYNNEISEKSEIFDDQFSVERPDGSNFTLKIRSTKLEDSAMYFCASRIGLAGGQETQYFGPGTRLLVL.

The CDR3 loop reads CASSREGETQYF. The CDR3 DNA sequence: TGTGCCAGCTCACGAGAGGGAGAGACCCAGTACTTC. The V gene is TRBV18, the J gene TRBJ2-5, with a weak D call TRBD2 (5 bases). The V gene lost 4 bases and the J gene lost 4 bases, with 7 bases spanning the gap. The CDR3 is made up of 12 amino acids. Germline V CDR1 and CDR2: KGHSH, LQKENI.

The J gene is TRBJ2-5, the V gene TRBV10-3; 12 bases are shared with TRBD1. This CDR3 region has 15 residues. The trim removed 6 bases at V and 5 bases at J, leaving 7 bases unmatched. CDR1 and CDR2 (germline): ENHRY, SYGVKD. The chain's CDR3 is CAIRGGTGGHETQYF. The CDR3 coding sequence is TGTGCCATCAGGGGGGGGACAGGGGGCCACGAGACCCAGTACTTC.

In nucleotides, the CDR3 is TGTGCCAGCAGTGGGGGTGGTGCCGGGACAGTCTATGGCTACACCTTC. Translation: CASSGGGAGTVYGYTF. The genes are TRBV28 and TRBJ1-2, with 7 bases aligning to TRBD1. Germline V gives CDR1 MDHEN, CDR2 SYDVKM. The CDR3 contains 16 residues. Trimming removed 5 bases from V and 4 bases from J; junction bases left unmatched: 13.

The V call is TRBV7-3, the J call TRBJ2-1; D gene ambiguous. CDR1 is SGHTA, CDR2 FQGTGA, per germline. Trimming took 4 bases from V and 7 from J, leaving 8 bases between them. CDR3 length: 12 residues. CDR3 sequence reads: CASSSTRNEQFF. CDR3 DNA: TGTGCCAGCAGCTCTACTCGAAATGAGCAGTTCTTC.

This clone appeared once. The CDR3 here is CATSRDGMGGQPQHF. In nucleotides, the CDR3 is TGTGCCACCAGCAGAGATGGAATGGGGGGTCAGCCCCAGCATTTT. The J gene is TRBJ1-5, the V gene TRBV15, with a tentative D call TRBD1 (5 bases). Trimming took off 0 bases at V and 6 bases at J, with 12 bases between the two ends. This CDR3 is 15 amino acids long. The germline V gene has CDR1 LNHNV and CDR2 YYDKDF (reference sequence). Based on the CDR3 plus reference TRBV15 and TRBJ1-5, the full variable domain is DAMVIQNPRYQVTQFGKPVTLSCSQTLNHNVMYWYQQKSSQAPKLLFHYYDKDFNNEADTPDNFQSRRPNTSFCFLDIRSPGLGDTAMYLCATSRDGMGGQPQHFGDGTRLSIL.

This chain links TRBV19 with TRBJ2-4; 11 bases fit TRBD2. Trimming removed 3 bases from V and 0 bases from J; junction bases left unmatched: 7. The CDR3 contains 18 residues. The germline V gene encodes CDR1 LNHDA and CDR2 SQIVND (reference sequence). The CDR3, as DNA: TGTGCCAGTAGTATCCTAGCGGGGGGTACCCTAGCCAAAAACATTCAGTACTTC. Residues: CASSILAGGTLAKNIQYF. Variable domain in full (rest from reference TRBV19 and TRBJ2-4): DGGITQSPKYLFRKEGQNVTLSCEQNLNHDAMYWYRQDPGQGLRLIYYSQIVNDFQKGDIAEGYSVSREKKESFPLTVTSAQKNPTAFYLCASSILAGGTLAKNIQYFGAGTRLSVL.

The chain joins TRBV5-5 to TRBJ1-5; possibly TRBD1 for D (6 bases). The CDR3 covers 14 residues. From germline, CDR1 is SGHKS and CDR2 YYEKEE (reference sequence). V was shortened by 4 bases and J by 7 bases, with 15 bases between the two germline ends. As DNA, the CDR3 is TGTGCCAGCAGCGTGGATACAGGGTGGCAGCCCCAGCATTTT. Translated, it gives CASSVDTGWQPQHF. Filled out from reference TRBV5-5 and TRBJ1-5, the complete variable domain reads DAGVTQSPTHLIKTRGQQVTLRCSPISGHKSVSWYQQVLGQGPQFIFQYYEKEERGRGNFPDRFSARQFPNYSSELNVNALLLGDSALYLCASSVDTGWQPQHFGDGTRLSIL.

The CDR3 sequence: CASFNTGELFF. The CDR3 DNA reads TGTGCCTCCTTTAACACCGGGGAGCTGTTTTTT. V is TRBV30 and J is TRBJ2-2; D uncertain. Germline V lookup: CDR1 GTSNPN, CDR2 SVGIG (reference sequence). The CDR3 runs 11 residues. Trimming took off 7 bases at V and 2 bases at J, with 5 bases between the two ends. Combining the CDR3 with reference TRBV30 and TRBJ2-2 gives the whole variable domain SQTIHQWPATLVQPVGSPLSLECTVEGTSNPNLYWYRQAAGRGLQLLFYSVGIGQISSEVPQNLSASRPQDRQFILSSKKLLLSDSGFYLCASFNTGELFFGEGSRLTVL.

The genes are TRBV11-3 and TRBJ2-7, with 11 nucleotides matching TRBD1. The germline V gene has CDR1 SGHNT and CDR2 YENEEA. The CDR3 covers 14 residues. With 5 bases clipped from V and 4 bases from J, the junction kept 4 bases outside the gene matches. The CDR3 nucleotides read TGTGCCAGCAGCCCGGGACAGGGGGTTTACGAGCAGTACTTC. It codes for CASSPGQGVYEQYF.

The rearrangement links TRBV19 to TRBJ1-1, with D possibly TRBD1 on 6 matching bases. CDR1 and CDR2 (germline): LNHDA, SQIVND (reference sequence). V was trimmed by 0 bases and J by 10 bases, leaving 15 bases between them. This CDR3 comprises 14 residues. In nucleotides, the CDR3 is TGTGCCAGTAGTATAGACCTCGGAGGGGGGGGAGCTTTCTTT. Translation: CASSIDLGGGGAFF.

The count of this clone is one. V and J are TRBV7-2 and TRBJ2-2, with 9 positions matching TRBD2. Germline V CDR1 and CDR2: SGHTA, FQGNSA. Trimming cost V 6 bases and J 5 bases; bases outside gene matches: 10. The CDR3 loop spans 16 amino acids. CDR3 loop: CASSLRGGRGTGELFF. The CDR3 DNA is TGTGCCAGCAGTTTGCGGGGGGGCCGCGGGACCGGGGAGCTGTTTTTT.

The chain couples TRBV5-1 to TRBJ2-7; TRBD2 might be the D (5 bases). The CDR3 is 15 residues long. V gave up 0 bases and J gave up 1 base, with 11 bases separating them. CDR1 is SGHRS and CDR2 is YFSETQ in the germline V gene. CDR3 coding DNA: TGCGCCAGCAGCTTGGGAGAGGGATTATCCTACGAGCAGTACTTC. As protein: CASSLGEGLSYEQYF. Filled out from reference TRBV5-1 and TRBJ2-7, the complete variable domain reads KAGVTQTPRYLIKTRGQQVTLSCSPISGHRSVSWYQQTPGQGLQFLFEYFSETQRNKGNFPGRFSGRQFSNSRSEMNVSTLELGDSALYLCASSLGEGLSYEQYFGPGTRLTVT.

This clone appeared a single time. The chain combines TRBV9 with TRBJ1-6, with D uncertain. The germline V and J ends were trimmed by 3 bases and 0 bases, with 7 bases remaining between them. This CDR3 contains 15 residues. Germline V gene lookup returns CDR1 SGDLS and CDR2 YYNGEE. CDR3 protein: CASSARSSYNSPLHF. CDR3 nucleotide sequence: TGTGCCAGCAGCGCCCGGAGCTCCTATAATTCACCCCTCCACTTT.

The chain combines TRBV2 with TRBJ2-5, with 10 bases matching TRBD2. Germline loops: CDR1 SNHLY, CDR2 FYNNEI. V lost 7 bases, J lost 4 bases, and 6 bases stayed unmatched. This CDR3 contains 14 residues. In nucleotides, the CDR3 is TGTGCCAGCACCGACCGACTAGCGGGAGAGACCCAGTACTTC. This translates into CASTDRLAGETQYF. Full variable domain (remainder filled in from reference TRBV2 and TRBJ2-5): EPEVTQTPSHQVTQMGQEVILRCVPISNHLYFYWYRQILGQKVEFLVSFYNNEISEKSEIFDDQFSVERPDGSNFTLKIRSTKLEDSAMYFCASTDRLAGETQYFGPGTRLLVL.

CDR3 residues: CARTGSTEAFF. CDR3 nucleotides: TGTGCCAGGACAGGGAGCACTGAAGCTTTCTTT. J is TRBJ1-1 and V is TRBV2; TRBD1 aligns across 7 bases. With 9 bases clipped from V and 4 bases from J, the junction kept 2 bases outside the gene matches. The CDR3 has 11 amino acids. Germline V gives CDR1 SNHLY, CDR2 FYNNEI. The full variable domain, its missing parts supplied by reference TRBV2 and TRBJ1-1, is EPEVTQTPSHQVTQMGQEVILRCVPISNHLYFYWYRQILGQKVEFLVSFYNNEISEKSEIFDDQFSVERPDGSNFTLKIRSTKLEDSAMYFCARTGSTEAFFGQGTRLTVV.

V gene TRBV6-5 combines with J gene TRBJ2-7, with 7 bases fitting TRBD2. J gave up 5 bases and V 7 bases, and 11 bases lay outside the gene matches. The CDR3 consists of 14 residues. Germline values: CDR1 MNHEY, CDR2 SVGAGI. CDR3 sequence: CASNVPGGRNEQYF. The CDR3 bases are TGTGCCAGCAACGTACCGGGAGGCCGGAACGAGCAGTACTTC.